This T cell receptor beta chain emerged from a study of blood T cell repertoires in COVID-19. Study-level background: Acute and convalescent COVID-19 samples came from the United States, Italy and Spain. The analysed material was cDNA or gDNA that came from T cells, B-cell-depleted T cells, or PBMCs.

Original processing notes: Scientists estimated how many nucleated cells there were by amplifying reference gene primers. Sequencing used immunoSEQ multiplex PCR; TCRdb keeps in-frame clones, though not all of them. Clone size and the V and J calls come from that table; the DNA yielded D and trimming. The table has about 110,000 clones, approximately 67% seen once. The germline V gene encodes CDR1 KGHDR and CDR2 SFDVKD. The CDR3 covers 14 residues. With 5 bases removed from V and 7 bases from J, the gap between germline ends came to 14 bases. The rearrangement links TRBV24-1 to TRBJ2-1; D remains ambiguous. Sequenced material: peripheral blood. The clonotype comes from a woman between 55 and 75 years old with acute or convalescent COVID-19. The CDR3 loop is CATSAANQKNEQFF. DNA of the CDR3: TGTGCCACCAGTGCCGCCAACCAGAAAAATGAGCAGTTCTTC.